Sequencing of this T cell receptor beta chain was carried out in a study of blood T cell repertoires in COVID-19. Study summary: COVID-19 samples from acute and convalescent phases originated in the United States, Italy and Spain. T cells, B-cell-depleted T cells, or PBMCs supplied cDNA or gDNA.

The germline V and J ends were trimmed by 3 bases and 6 bases, with 12 bases remaining between them. Germline V gene data show CDR1 as SGHTA and CDR2 as FQGNSA. The CDR3 has 13 amino acids. Source study methods: By means of reference gene primer amplification, nucleated cell counts were estimated. Clones were read by immunoSEQ multiplex PCR, and TCRdb kept only the in-frame ones, dropping some. That table supplies the V and J calls and clone size; D and trimming were determined from the DNA. The sample lists some 200,000 clones; roughly 89% were seen once. The sequenced material came from peripheral blood. The sequence was collected from a man aged 18 to 30 with active or convalescent COVID-19. This rearrangement joins TRBV7-2 to TRBJ2-7; D gene unclear. CDR3 loop: CASSLALRGEQYF. The CDR3 DNA reads TGTGCCAGCAGCTTGGCCCTCCGTGGCGAGCAGTACTTC.